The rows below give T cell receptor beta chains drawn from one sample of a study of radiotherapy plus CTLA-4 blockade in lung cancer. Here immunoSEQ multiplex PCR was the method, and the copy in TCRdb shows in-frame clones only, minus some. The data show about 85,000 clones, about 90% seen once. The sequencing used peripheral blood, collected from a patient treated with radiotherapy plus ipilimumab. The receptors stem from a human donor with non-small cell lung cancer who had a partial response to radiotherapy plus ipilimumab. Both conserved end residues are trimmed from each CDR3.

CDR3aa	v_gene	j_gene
ASSPGTAYEQY	TRBV5-6	TRBJ2-7
ATSRERTTDGYT	TRBV15	TRBJ1-2
ASSLYSSGANVLT	TRBV5-6	TRBJ2-6
ASSLQGALGYGYT	TRBV4-2	TRBJ1-2
ASSLTGYGYT	TRBV7-2	TRBJ1-2
AWSVTGNQPQH	TRBV30	TRBJ1-5
ASSPSKTGGTGLAGVGEQF	TRBV18	TRBJ2-1
ASSDSGAAPYEQY	TRBV6-4	TRBJ2-7
ASSLRDKNTGELF	TRBV5-5	TRBJ2-2
ASSSQGQVAEAF	TRBV6-6	TRBJ1-1
ASLRGLAGGAAKNIQY	TRBV28	TRBJ2-4
ASSQDGGRPRVTDTQY	TRBV4-1	TRBJ2-3
ATPGPNRYYGYT	TRBV6-1	TRBJ1-2
ASRDGTADFRQY	TRBV10-2	TRBJ2-7
ASSRQNQETQY	TRBV19	TRBJ2-5
ASSPLKNQETQY	TRBV6-1	TRBJ2-5
ASSFRGLAAPEQF	TRBV28	TRBJ2-1
ASSSSQTGWTGELF	TRBV6-5	TRBJ2-2
ASSESITSGKRKTETQY	TRBV10-1	TRBJ2-5
ASSLPTREQF	TRBV27	TRBJ2-1
ASSYGAGTEAF	TRBV6-6	TRBJ1-1
ATLSGSGNIQY	TRBV28	TRBJ2-4
ASSAGTGGNEQY	TRBV18	TRBJ2-7
ASRVGRGRKTQY	TRBV7-2	TRBJ2-5
ASSLPWTGPSTDTQY	TRBV28	TRBJ2-3
ASSPPGPILEQF	TRBV7-3	TRBJ2-1
AGRKSGTQETQY	TRBV6-6	TRBJ2-5
ASRMAPLAYRIDTQY	TRBV5-1	TRBJ2-3
AWSVGQYNQPQH	TRBV30	TRBJ1-5
ASRELGGFYGYT	TRBV7-2	TRBJ1-2
ASSPDGGPGYT	TRBV7-3	TRBJ1-2
SVDEGEQGSQETQY	TRBV29-1	TRBJ2-5
ASRAGQGNTEAF	TRBV2	TRBJ1-1
ASSTGQGSNQPQH	TRBV28	TRBJ1-5
ASSSTDTQY	TRBV7-9	TRBJ2-3
ASSVVGGPPYNEQF	TRBV9	TRBJ2-1
ASSSSVTGAF	TRBV6-5	TRBJ1-1
ASSRQGTAF	TRBV6-5	TRBJ1-1
ASSFGSQGSGTEAF	TRBV5-1	TRBJ1-1
ASSDRDRRSEQY	TRBV9	-
ASSSSVHLQGAINYGYT	TRBV5-1	TRBJ1-2
ASSFHSNYGYT	TRBV27	TRBJ1-2
ASSVEGFGTEAF	TRBV9	TRBJ1-1
ASSYSSNGFSPLH	TRBV6-5	TRBJ1-6